This TCR beta chain was found in a study of blood T cells in healthy people across ages. The study's findings and limits: Fewer expanded clones and more diversity marked long-lived versus aged donors.

A sample-barcoded 5' primer and a J-beta primer mix were used in a second PCR of roughly 6 to 11 cycles. From the 5' RACE reads, TCRdb called clonotypes with MiXCR, one entry per CDR3 protein. The sample records about 1.6 million distinct CDR3 sequences, roughly 32% being singletons. Concerning this clonotype itself: What it recognizes is unknown.

J lost 6 bases, V lost 6 bases, and 8 bases had no gene match. Germline V gene lookup returns CDR1 DFQATT and CDR2 SNEGSKA (reference sequence). CDR3 length: 13 amino acids. This clonotype was sampled from a woman in her 30s in good health. The chain carries TRBV20-1 and TRBJ2-1; 7 bases line up with TRBD1. Input material: blood. The CDR3 DNA sequence: TGCAGTGCCAGCATGGGGACAGTCAATGAGCAGTTCTTC. As protein: CSASMGTVNEQFF.